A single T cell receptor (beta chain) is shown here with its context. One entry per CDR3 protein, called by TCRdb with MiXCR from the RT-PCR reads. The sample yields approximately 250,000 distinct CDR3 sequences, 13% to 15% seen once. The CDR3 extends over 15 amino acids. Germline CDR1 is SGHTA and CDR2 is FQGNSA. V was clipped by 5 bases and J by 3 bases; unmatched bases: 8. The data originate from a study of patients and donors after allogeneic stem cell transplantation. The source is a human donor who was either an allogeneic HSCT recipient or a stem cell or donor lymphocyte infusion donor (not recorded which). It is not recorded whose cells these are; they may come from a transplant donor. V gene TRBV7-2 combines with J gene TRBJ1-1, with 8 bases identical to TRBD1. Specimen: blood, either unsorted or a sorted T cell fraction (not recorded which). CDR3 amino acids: CASSVTGGRHTEAFF. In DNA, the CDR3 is TGTGCCAGCAGCGTAACAGGGGGGAGACACACTGAAGCTTTCTTT.